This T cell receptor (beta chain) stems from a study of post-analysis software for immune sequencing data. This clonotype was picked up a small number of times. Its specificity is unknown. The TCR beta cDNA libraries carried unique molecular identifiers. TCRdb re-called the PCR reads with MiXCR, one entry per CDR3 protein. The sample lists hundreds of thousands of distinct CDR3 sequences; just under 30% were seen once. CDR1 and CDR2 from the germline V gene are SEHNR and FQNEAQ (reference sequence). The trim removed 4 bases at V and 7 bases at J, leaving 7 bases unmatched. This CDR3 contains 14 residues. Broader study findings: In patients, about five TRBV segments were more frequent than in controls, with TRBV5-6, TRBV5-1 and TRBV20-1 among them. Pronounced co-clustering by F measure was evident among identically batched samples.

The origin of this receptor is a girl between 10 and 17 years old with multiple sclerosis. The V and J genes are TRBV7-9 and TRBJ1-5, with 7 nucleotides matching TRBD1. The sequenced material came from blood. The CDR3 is CASSSQGYPQPQHF. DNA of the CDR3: TGTGCCAGCAGCTCACAGGGGTATCCCCAGCCCCAGCATTTT.